These T cell receptor beta chains were read from a single sample in a study of cytomegalovirus exposure and HLA in healthy donors. This table comes from immunoSEQ multiplex PCR, and its TCRdb copy is limited to in-frame clones, with some not included. This table lists some 48,000 clones. The sample taken for sequencing was PBMCs. All receptors derive from a woman between 35 and 50 years old in good health and CMV-seronegative. The conserved cysteine and the conserved F or W are not part of the CDR3 here. Fields, in order: V gene, D gene, CDR3 length, CDR3 protein. A D gene is named only where the DNA matches it firmly.

>TRBV2|NA|12
ASTTRRVLNEQF
>TRBV6-5|NA|11
ASKWQGSIGYT
>TRBV5-1|NA|11
ASSPLNSYEQY
>TRBV25-1|TRBD1|12
ASSAKQGFYGYT
>TRBV14|NA|9
ASSQGLAAF
>TRBV7-8|TRBD1|13
ASSLVQGAGTEAF
>TRBV7-2|NA|11
ASSSSTNEKLF
>TRBV30|TRBD2|14
AWSGLAGKSSYEQY
>TRBV4-3|NA|14
ASSQSWGGVNTEAF
>TRBV7-8|NA|11
ASSSTVNTEAF
>TRBV5-1|TRBD1|12
ASSGTVNTEELF
>TRBV5-5|NA|12
ASSLEAGKRQQF
>TRBV4-2|TRBD2|15
ASSQQASGTSSYEQY